Presented here are 7 T cell receptor beta chains from one specimen sequenced in a study of T cell repertoires in ileal Crohn's disease. Some clones are missing from TCRdb's copy, which holds only in-frame ones; the method was immunoSEQ multiplex PCR. Counted here are fewer than 4,500 clones, roughly 83% occurring once; the ten biggest clones make up around 6.7%. The sequencing input was ileal tissue. The receptor source for this set is an adult with Crohn's disease.

The chain carries TRBV19 and TRBJ1-1; 8 bases map to TRBD1. J gave up 6 bases and V 6 bases, and 9 bases lay outside the gene matches. Germline V gene sequence: CDR1 LNHDA, CDR2 SQIVND (reference sequence). The CDR3 consists of 14 residues. The CDR3 DNA is TGTGCCAGTAGGATCGGACAGGGAATGGCTGAAGCTTTCTTT. It is translated as CASRIGQGMAEAFF.

The rearrangement uses TRBV10-2 and TRBJ1-4, with 7 nucleotides matching TRBD1. The ends lost 6 bases at V and 5 bases at J; junction bases unmatched: 6. Germline V gene lookup returns CDR1 WSHSY and CDR2 SAAADI. The CDR3 covers 14 residues. Written as DNA, the CDR3 is TGCGCCAGCAGCCCCACGGGACAGAATGAAAAACTGTTTTTT. Protein product: CASSPTGQNEKLFF.

The chain carries TRBV7-2 and TRBJ2-1; 12 bases agree with TRBD1. V shed 4 bases and J 8 bases; nucleotides not matched to a gene: 6. In germline, CDR1 is SGHTA, CDR2 FQGNSA. The CDR3 runs 15 residues. CDR3 nucleotide sequence: TGTGCCAGCAGCTCGGGACAGGGGGCATTGGATGAGCAGTTCTTC. It yields the protein CASSSGQGALDEQFF. The variable domain in full, with the rest retrieved from reference TRBV7-2 and TRBJ2-1, is GAGVSQSPSNKVTEKGKDVELRCDPISGHTALYWYRQSLGQGLEFLIYFQGNSAPDKSGLPSDRFSAERTGGSVSTLTIQRTQQEDSAVYLCASSSGQGALDEQFFGPGTRLTVL.

This rearrangement joins TRBV18 to TRBJ2-7, with D possibly matching TRBD1 (6 bases). The CDR3 is 17 amino acids. CDR1 and CDR2 from the germline V gene are KGHSH and LQKENI. V was clipped by 4 bases and J by 0 bases, with 19 bases between them. Here the CDR3 DNA reads TGTGCCAGCTCACTAATAATGTCAGGGGTCAGCTCCTACGAGCAGTACTTC. Its translation: CASSLIMSGVSSYEQYF.

This clone showed up just a few times. The chain links TRBV5-4 to TRBJ1-1; unclear D gene. This CDR3 has 16 residues. Germline loops: CDR1 SGHNT, CDR2 YYREEE (reference sequence). The V end was cut by 4 bases, the J end by 3 bases, with 19 bases between. The CDR3 bases are TGTGCCAGCAGCCCGAACAGAGCCTCGCGGGACACTGAAGCTTTCTTT. Its protein is CASSPNRASRDTEAFF.

The rearrangement uses TRBV7-2 and TRBJ1-5; TRBD1 aligns across 8 bases. The germline CDR1 and CDR2 sequences are SGHTA and FQGNSA. The CDR3 covers 15 residues. V dropped 1 base and J dropped 7; count of bases not matched to a gene: 6. CDR3 protein: CASSLERTGRQPQHF. CDR3 nucleotide sequence: TGTGCCAGCAGCTTAGAGAGGACAGGGAGACAGCCCCAGCATTTT.

V and J are TRBV9 and TRBJ2-7, with 7 bases aligning to TRBD1. Germline CDR1 is SGDLS and CDR2 is YYNGEE. V dropped 2 bases and J dropped 1; count of bases not matched to a gene: 9. CDR3 size: 16 residues. CDR3 DNA sequence: TGTGCCAGCAGCGTGACCCCGACAGGGCGTTCCTACGAGCAGTACTTC. Residues: CASSVTPTGRSYEQYF.